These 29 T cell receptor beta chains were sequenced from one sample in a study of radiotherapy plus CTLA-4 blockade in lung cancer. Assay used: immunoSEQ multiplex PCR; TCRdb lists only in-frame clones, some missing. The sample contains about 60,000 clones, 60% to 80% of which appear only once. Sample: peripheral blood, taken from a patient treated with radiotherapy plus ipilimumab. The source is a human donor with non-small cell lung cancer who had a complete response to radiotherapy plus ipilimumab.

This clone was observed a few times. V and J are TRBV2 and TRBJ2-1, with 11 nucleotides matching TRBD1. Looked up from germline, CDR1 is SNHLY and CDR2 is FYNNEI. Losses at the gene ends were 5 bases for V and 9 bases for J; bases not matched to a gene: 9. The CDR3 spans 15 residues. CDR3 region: CASSFRTGGKGEQFF. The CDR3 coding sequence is TGTGCCAGCAGTTTTAGGACAGGGGGCAAAGGTGAGCAGTTCTTC.

The CDR3 DNA is TGCGCCAGCAGCCAAATAGACAGGGGGACCTACGAGCAGTACTTC. This gives the protein CASSQIDRGTYEQYF. The chain couples TRBV4-1 to TRBJ2-7, with TRBD1 identical over 9 bases. Germline CDR1 reads MGHRA; CDR2 reads YSYEKL. V was clipped by 2 bases and J by 2 bases; unmatched bases: 4. The CDR3 totals 15 residues.

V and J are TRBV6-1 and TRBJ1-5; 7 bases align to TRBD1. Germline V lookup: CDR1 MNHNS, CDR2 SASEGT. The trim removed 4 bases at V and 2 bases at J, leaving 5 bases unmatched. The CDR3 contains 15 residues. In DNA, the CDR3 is TGTGCCAGCAGTGCGGGGACAGACGGCAATCAGCCCCAGCATTTT. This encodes CASSAGTDGNQPQHF.

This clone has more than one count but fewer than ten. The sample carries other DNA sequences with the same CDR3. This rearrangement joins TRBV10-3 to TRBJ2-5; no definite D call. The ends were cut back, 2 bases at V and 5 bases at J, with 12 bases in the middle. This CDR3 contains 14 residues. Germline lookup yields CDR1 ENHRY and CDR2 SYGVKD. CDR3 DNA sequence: TGTGCCATCAGTGAGCCGACCCTGAGGGAGACCCAGTACTTC. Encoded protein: CAISEPTLRETQYF.

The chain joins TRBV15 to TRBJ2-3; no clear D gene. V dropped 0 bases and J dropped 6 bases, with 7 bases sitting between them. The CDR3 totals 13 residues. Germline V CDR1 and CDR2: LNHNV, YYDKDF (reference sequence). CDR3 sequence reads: CATSRDPRDTQYF. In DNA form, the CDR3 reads TGTGCCACCAGCAGAGATCCACGGGATACGCAGTATTTT.

The CDR3 spells CSVVPGSGMDNQPQHF. The DNA of the CDR3 is TGCAGCGTTGTTCCCGGTTCAGGGATGGACAATCAGCCCCAGCATTTT. V usage is TRBV29-1 and J usage is TRBJ1-5; a possible D gene is TRBD1 (5 bases). The CDR3 consists of 16 residues. From germline, CDR1 is SQVTM and CDR2 ANQGSEA. V shed 4 bases and J shed 3 bases, with 19 bases lying between them.

CDR3 DNA: TGTGCCAGCAGGCGGACAGTAGATAGCAATCAGCCCCAGCATTTT. This translates into CASRRTVDSNQPQHF. This chain links TRBV6-5 with TRBJ1-5; tentatively, D is TRBD1 (6 bases). The CDR3 is made up of 15 amino acids. V gave up 6 bases and J gave up 0 bases, with 12 bases separating them. Germline-derived CDR1 and CDR2 are MNHEY and SVGAGI.

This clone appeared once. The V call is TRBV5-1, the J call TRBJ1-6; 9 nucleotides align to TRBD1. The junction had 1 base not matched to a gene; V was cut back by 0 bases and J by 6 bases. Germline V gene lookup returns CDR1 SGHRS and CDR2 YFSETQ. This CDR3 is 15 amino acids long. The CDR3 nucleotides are TGCGCCAGCAGCTTGGTACAGGGGGCTAATTCACCCCTCCACTTT. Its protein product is CASSLVQGANSPLHF.

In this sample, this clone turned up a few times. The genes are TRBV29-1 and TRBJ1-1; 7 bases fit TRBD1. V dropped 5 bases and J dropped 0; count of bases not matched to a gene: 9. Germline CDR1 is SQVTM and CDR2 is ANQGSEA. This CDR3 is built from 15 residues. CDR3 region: CSVSRDSTLNTEAFF. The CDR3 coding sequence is TGCAGCGTTTCCCGGGACAGCACGTTGAACACTGAAGCTTTCTTT. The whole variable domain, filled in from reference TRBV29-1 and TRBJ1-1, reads SAVISQKPSRDICQRGTSLTIQCQVDSQVTMMFWYRQQPGQSLTLIATANQGSEATYESGFVIDKFPISRPNLTFSTLTVSNMSPEDSSIYLCSVSRDSTLNTEAFFGQGTRLTVV.

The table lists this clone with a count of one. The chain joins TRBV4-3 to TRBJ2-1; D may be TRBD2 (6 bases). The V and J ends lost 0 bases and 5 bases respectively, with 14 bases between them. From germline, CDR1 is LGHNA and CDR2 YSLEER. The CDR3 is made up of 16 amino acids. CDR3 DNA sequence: TGCGCCAGCAGCCAAGAGTGGCTAGCGTATAACAATGAGCAGTTCTTC. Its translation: CASSQEWLAYNNEQFF.

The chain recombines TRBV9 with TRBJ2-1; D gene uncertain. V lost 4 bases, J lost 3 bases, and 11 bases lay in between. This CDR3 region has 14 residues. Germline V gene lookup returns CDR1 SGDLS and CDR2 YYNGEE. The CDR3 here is CASSQVNGYNEQFF. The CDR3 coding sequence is TGTGCCAGCAGCCAAGTGAACGGCTACAATGAGCAGTTCTTC.

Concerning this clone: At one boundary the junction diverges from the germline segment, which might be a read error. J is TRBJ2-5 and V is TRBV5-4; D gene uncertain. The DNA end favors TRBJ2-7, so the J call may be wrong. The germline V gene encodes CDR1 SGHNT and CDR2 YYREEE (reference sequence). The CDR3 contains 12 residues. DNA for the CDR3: TGTGCCAGCAGCTTTCTCTCCCACGAGCAGTACTTC. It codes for CASSFLSHEQYF.

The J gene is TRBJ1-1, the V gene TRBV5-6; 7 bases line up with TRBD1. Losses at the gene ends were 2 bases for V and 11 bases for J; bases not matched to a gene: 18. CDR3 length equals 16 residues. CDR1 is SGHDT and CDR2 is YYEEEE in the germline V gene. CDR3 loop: CASSFDGPADRRSAFF. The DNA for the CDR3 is TGTGCCAGCAGCTTTGACGGCCCCGCGGACAGGCGGTCCGCTTTCTTT. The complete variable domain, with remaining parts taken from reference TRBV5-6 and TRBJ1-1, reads DAGVTQSPTHLIKTRGQQVTLRCSPKSGHDTVSWYQQALGQGPQFIFQYYEEEERQRGNFPDRFSGHQFPNYSSELNVNALLLGDSALYLCASSFDGPADRRSAFFGQGTRLTVV.

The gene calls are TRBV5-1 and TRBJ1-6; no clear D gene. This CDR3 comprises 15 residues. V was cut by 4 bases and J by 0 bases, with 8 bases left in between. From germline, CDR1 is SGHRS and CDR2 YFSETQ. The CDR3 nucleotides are TGCGCCAGCAGCGAGGCCAGCTCCTATAATTCACCCCTCCACTTT. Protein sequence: CASSEASSYNSPLHF.

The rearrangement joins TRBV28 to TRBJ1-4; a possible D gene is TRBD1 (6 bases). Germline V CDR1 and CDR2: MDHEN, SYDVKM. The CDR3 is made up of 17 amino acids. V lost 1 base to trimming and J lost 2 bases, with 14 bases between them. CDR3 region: CASSLLGGRRTNEKLFF. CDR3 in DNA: TGTGCCAGCAGTTTATTGGGGGGGCGACGTACTAATGAAAAACTGTTTTTT.

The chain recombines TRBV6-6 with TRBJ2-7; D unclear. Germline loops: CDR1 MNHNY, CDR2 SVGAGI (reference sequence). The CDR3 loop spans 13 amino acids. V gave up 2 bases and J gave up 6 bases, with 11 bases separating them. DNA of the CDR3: TGTGCCAGCAGTTACGTCACCGCCGGCGAGCAGTACTTC. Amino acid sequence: CASSYVTAGEQYF.

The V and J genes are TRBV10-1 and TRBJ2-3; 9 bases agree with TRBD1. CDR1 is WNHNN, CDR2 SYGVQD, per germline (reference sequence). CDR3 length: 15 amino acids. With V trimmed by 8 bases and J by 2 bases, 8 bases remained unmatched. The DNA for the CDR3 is TGCGCCAGCCGACGGGGGACAGGGCCCACAGATACGCAGTATTTT. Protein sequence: CASRRGTGPTDTQYF.

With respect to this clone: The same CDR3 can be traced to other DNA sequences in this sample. The CDR3 reads CASSSSGQGMNTEAFF. In DNA, the CDR3 is TGTGCCAGCAGCTCATCGGGACAGGGCATGAACACTGAAGCTTTCTTT. The genes are TRBV28 and TRBJ1-1; 9 bases align to TRBD1. CDR1 is MDHEN and CDR2 is SYDVKM in the germline V gene. This CDR3 region has 16 residues. The J segment lost 0 bases and the V segment lost 6 bases, leaving 8 bases of the junction unmatched.

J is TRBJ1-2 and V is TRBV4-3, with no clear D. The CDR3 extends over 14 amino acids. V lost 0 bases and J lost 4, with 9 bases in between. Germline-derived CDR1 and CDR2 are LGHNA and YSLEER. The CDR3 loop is CASSQEAGFYGYTF. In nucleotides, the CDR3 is TGCGCCAGCAGCCAAGAGGCGGGATTCTATGGCTACACCTTC.

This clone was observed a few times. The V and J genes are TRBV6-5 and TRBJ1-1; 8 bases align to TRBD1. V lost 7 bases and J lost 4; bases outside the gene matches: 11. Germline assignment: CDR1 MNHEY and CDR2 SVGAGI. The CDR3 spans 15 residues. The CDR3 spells CASNVILQGGTEAFF. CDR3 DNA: TGTGCCAGCAACGTCATTTTACAGGGGGGCACTGAAGCTTTCTTT.

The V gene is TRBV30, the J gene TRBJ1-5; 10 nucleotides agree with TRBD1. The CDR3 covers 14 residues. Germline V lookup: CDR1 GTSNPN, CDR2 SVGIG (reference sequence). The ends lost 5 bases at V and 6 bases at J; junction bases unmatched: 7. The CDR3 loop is CAWSGTGDGQPQHF. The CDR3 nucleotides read TGTGCCTGGTCCGGGACAGGGGATGGTCAGCCCCAGCATTTT.

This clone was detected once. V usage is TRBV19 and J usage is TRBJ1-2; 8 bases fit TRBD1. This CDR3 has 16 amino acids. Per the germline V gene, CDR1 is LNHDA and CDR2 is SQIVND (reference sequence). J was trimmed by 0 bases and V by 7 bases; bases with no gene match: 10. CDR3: CASTSTGGIANYGYTF. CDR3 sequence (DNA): TGTGCCAGTACCAGCACAGGGGGGATCGCTAACTATGGCTACACCTTC.

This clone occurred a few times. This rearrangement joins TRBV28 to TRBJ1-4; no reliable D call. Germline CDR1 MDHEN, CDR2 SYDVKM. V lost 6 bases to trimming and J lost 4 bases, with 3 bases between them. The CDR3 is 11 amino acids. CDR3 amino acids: CASSINEKLFF. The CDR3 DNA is TGTGCCAGCAGCATTAATGAAAAACTGTTTTTT.

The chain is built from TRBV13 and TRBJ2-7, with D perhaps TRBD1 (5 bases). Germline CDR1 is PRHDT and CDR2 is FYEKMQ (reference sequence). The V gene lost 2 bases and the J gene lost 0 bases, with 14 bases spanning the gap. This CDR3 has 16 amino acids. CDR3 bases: TGTGCCAGCAGCTTAACCCGACAGATGTCCTCCTACGAGCAGTACTTC. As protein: CASSLTRQMSSYEQYF.

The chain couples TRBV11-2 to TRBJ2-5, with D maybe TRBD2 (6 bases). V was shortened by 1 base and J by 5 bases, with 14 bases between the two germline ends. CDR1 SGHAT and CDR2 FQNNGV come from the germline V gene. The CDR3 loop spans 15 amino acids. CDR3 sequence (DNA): TGTGCCAGCAGCTTAGGCGGAGGGGTCAGGGAGACCCAGTACTTC. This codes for CASSLGGGVRETQYF.

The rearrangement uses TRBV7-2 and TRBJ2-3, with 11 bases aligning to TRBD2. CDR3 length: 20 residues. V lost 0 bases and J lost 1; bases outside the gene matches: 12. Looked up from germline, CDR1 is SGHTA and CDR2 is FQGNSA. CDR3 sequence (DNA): TGTGCCAGCAGCTTAGCGCTACGAATAGCGGGGGGGCGGGGCACAGATACGCAGTATTTT. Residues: CASSLALRIAGGRGTDTQYF.

The CDR3 loop is CASSPGQGTEAFF. The DNA of the CDR3 is TGTGCCAGCAGTCCCGGACAGGGCACTGAAGCTTTCTTT. The rearrangement uses TRBV28 and TRBJ1-1; 8 nucleotides align to TRBD1. Germline V gives CDR1 MDHEN, CDR2 SYDVKM. Losses at the gene ends were 5 bases for V and 4 bases for J; bases not matched to a gene: 3. The CDR3 extends over 13 amino acids.

CDR3 region: CASSWTIGDTGELFF. CDR3 in DNA: TGCGCCAGCAGCTGGACTATAGGGGACACCGGGGAGCTGTTTTTT. This chain uses TRBV5-1 with TRBJ2-2; possibly TRBD2 for D (6 bases). The germline gives CDR1 SGHRS, CDR2 YFSETQ. This CDR3 spans 15 amino acids. Trimming left V 3 bases short and J 3 bases short, with 12 bases between.

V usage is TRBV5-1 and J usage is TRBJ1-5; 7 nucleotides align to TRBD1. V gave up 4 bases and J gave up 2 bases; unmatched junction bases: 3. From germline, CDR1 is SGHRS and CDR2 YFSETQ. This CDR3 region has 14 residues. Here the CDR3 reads CASSEGQGNQPQHF. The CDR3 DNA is TGCGCCAGCAGCGAAGGACAGGGCAATCAGCCCCAGCATTTT.